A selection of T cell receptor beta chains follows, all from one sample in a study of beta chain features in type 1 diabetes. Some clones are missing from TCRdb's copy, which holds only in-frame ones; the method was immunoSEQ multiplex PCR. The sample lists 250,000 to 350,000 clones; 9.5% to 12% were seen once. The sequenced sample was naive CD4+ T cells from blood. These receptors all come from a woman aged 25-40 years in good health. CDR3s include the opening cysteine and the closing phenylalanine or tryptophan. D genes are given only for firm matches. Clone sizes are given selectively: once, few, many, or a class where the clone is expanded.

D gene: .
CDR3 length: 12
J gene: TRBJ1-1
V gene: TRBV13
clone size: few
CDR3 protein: CASLGAFTEAFF
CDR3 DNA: TGTGCCAGCCTAGGGGCTTTCACTGAAGCTTTCTTT

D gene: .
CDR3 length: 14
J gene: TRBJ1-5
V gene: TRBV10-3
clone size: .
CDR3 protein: CAISNLGGDQPQHF
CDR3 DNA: TGTGCCATCAGTAACCTAGGCGGGGATCAGCCCCAGCATTTT

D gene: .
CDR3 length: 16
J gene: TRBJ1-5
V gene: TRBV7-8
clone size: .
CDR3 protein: CASSLREPDSNQPQHF
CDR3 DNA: TGTGCCAGCAGCCTCCGGGAACCTGATAGCAATCAGCCCCAGCATTTT

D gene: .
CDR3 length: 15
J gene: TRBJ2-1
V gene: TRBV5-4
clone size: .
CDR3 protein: CASSPLGASYNEQFF
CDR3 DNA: TGTGCCAGCAGCCCGTTAGGGGCTTCCTACAATGAGCAGTTCTTC

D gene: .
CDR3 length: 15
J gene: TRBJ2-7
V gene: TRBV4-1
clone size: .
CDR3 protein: CASSQDAQRTYEQYF
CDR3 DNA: TGCGCCAGCAGCCAAGATGCCCAGCGGACCTACGAGCAGTACTTC

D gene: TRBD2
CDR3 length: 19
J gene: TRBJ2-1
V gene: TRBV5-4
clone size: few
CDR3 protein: CASSLLQPGLAGANNEQFF
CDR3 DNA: TGTGCCAGCAGCTTGCTACAACCGGGACTAGCGGGAGCCAACAATGAGCAGTTCTTC

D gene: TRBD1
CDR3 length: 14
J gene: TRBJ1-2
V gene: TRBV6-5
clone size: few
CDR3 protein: CASSSGTVNYGYTF
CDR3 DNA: TGTGCCAGCAGTTCAGGGACAGTTAACTATGGCTACACCTTC

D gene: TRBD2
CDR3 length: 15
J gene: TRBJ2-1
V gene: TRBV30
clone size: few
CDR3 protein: CAWSGGTAGFGEQFF
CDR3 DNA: TGTGCCTGGAGTGGGGGAACAGCGGGATTTGGTGAGCAGTTCTTC

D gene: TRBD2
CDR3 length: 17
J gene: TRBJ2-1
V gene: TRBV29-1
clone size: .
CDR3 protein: CSVVRGEAGERMNEQFF
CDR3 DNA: TGCAGCGTTGTTCGGGGAGAAGCGGGAGAGAGGATGAATGAGCAGTTCTTC

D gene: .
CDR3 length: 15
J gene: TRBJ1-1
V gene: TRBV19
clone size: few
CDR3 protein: CASSQSMTRNTEAFF
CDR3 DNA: TGTGCCAGTAGTCAGTCCATGACAAGGAACACTGAAGCTTTCTTT

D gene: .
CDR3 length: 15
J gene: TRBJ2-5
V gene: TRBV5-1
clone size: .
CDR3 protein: CASSPPGTNQETQYF
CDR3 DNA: TGCGCCAGCAGCCCACCGGGAACCAACCAAGAGACCCAGTACTTC

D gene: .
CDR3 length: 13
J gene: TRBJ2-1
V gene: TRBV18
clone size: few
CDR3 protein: CASSPVGKNEQFF
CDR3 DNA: TGTGCCAGCTCACCGGTCGGGAAGAATGAGCAGTTCTTC

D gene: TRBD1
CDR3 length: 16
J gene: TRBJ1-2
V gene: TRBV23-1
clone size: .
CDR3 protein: CASSQSYLTGLDGYTF
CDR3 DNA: TGCGCCAGCAGTCAATCCTACTTGACAGGGTTGGATGGCTACACCTTC

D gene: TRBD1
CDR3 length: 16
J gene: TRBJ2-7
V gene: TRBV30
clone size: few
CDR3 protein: CAWSDSPGTDTYEQYF
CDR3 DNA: TGTGCCTGGAGTGACAGCCCCGGGACAGACACCTACGAGCAGTACTTC

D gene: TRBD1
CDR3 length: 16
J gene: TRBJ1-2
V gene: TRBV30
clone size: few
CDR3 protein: CAWSRLLDRGTSGYTF
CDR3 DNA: TGTGCCTGGAGTCGTTTACTGGACAGGGGAACCAGTGGCTACACCTTC

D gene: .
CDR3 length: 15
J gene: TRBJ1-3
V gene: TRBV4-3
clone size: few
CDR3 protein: CASSQVAGVGNTIYF
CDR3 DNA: TGCGCCAGCAGCCAAGTCGCAGGGGTTGGAAACACCATATATTTT

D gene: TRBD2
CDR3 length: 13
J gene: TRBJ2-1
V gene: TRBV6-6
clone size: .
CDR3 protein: CASSYPTSYEQFF
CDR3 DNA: TGTGCCAGCAGTTACCCGACTAGCTATGAGCAGTTCTTC

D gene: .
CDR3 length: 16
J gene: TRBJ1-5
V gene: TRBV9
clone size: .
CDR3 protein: CASSVVYSYSNQPQHF
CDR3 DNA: TGTGCCAGCAGCGTAGTCTACAGTTATAGCAATCAGCCCCAGCATTTT

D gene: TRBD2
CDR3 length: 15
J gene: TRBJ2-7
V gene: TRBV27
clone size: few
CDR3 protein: CASIPVGGSTYEQYF
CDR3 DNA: TGTGCCAGCATACCCGTCGGCGGGAGCACCTACGAGCAGTACTTC

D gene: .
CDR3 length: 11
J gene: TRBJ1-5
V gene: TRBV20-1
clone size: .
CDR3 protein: CSASPDQPQHF
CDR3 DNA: TGCAGTGCCTCTCCGGATCAGCCCCAGCATTTT

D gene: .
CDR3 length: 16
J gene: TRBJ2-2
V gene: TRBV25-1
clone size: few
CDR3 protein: CASSDSTGTNTGELFF
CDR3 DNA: TGTGCCAGCAGTGATTCGACTGGAACGAACACCGGGGAGCTGTTTTTT

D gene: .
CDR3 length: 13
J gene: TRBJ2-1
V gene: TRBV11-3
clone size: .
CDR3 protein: CASSLVGPNEQFF
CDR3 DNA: TGTGCCAGCAGCCTAGTTGGGCCCAATGAGCAGTTCTTC

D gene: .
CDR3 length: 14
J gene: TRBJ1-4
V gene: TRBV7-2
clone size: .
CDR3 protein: CASSLGGAAEKLFF
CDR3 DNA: TGTGCCAGCAGCTTAGGTGGGGCAGCTGAAAAACTGTTTTTT

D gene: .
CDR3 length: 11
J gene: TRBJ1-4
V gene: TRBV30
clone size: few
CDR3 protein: CAARVAEKLFF
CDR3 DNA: TGTGCCGCCCGGGTGGCTGAAAAACTGTTTTTT

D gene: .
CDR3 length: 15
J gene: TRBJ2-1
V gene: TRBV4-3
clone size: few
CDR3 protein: CASSPRRDSYNEQFF
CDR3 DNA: TGCGCCAGCAGCCCCCGGAGAGACTCCTACAATGAGCAGTTCTTC

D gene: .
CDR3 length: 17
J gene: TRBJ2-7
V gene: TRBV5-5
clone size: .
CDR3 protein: CASSFSGAQVSSYEQYF
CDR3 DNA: TGTGCCAGCAGCTTCTCAGGGGCCCAGGTTAGCTCCTACGAGCAGTACTTC

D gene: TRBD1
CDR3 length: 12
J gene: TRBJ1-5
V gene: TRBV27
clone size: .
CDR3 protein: CASSYRGQPQHF
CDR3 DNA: TGTGCCAGCAGCTACAGGGGTCAGCCCCAGCATTTT

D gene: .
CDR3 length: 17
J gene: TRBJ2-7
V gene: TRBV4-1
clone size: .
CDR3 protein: CASSQDTPSSGGGEQYF
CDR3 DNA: TGCGCCAGCAGCCAAGACACCCCTTCTAGCGGAGGGGGCGAGCAGTACTTC